This is a list of T cell receptor beta chains from one sample in a study of cytomegalovirus exposure and HLA in healthy donors. Sequencing was performed with immunoSEQ multiplex PCR; in TCRdb, only in-frame clones are kept and a portion is missing. Among some 110,000 clones, roughly nine tenths were seen once, and the ten largest hold 4% to 5.5%. The specimen was PBMCs. These receptors were obtained from a young man in good health and CMV-seropositive. Each CDR3 is given with its conserved first and last residue. D genes are given only for firm matches. Clone size is stated in some rows and not others, as once, few, many or a class when expanded.

v_gene: TRBV4-3
d_gene: NA
abundance: NA
j_gene: TRBJ2-7
CDR3aa: CASSQQPGQPSYEQYF
CDR3nt: TGCGCCAGCAGCCAACAACCGGGACAACCCTCCTACGAGCAGTACTTC

v_gene: TRBV30
d_gene: NA
abundance: NA
j_gene: TRBJ1-5
CDR3aa: CAWRSQAGPQHF
CDR3nt: TGTGCCTGGAGAAGCCAGGCCGGGCCCCAGCATTTT

v_gene: TRBV6-4
d_gene: TRBD1
abundance: NA
j_gene: TRBJ2-1
CDR3aa: CASSDSWTGNNEQFF
CDR3nt: TGTGCCAGCAGTGACTCATGGACAGGGAACAATGAGCAGTTCTTC

v_gene: TRBV19
d_gene: TRBD1
abundance: once
j_gene: TRBJ1-3
CDR3aa: CASSIGQANSGNTIYF
CDR3nt: TGTGCCAGTAGTATCGGACAGGCGAACTCTGGAAACACCATATATTTT

v_gene: TRBV7-9
d_gene: TRBD1
abundance: few
j_gene: TRBJ1-4
CDR3aa: CASSIDSSGTAFGELFF
CDR3nt: TGTGCCAGCAGCATCGACTCCTCCGGGACAGCCTTTGGGGAACTGTTTTTT

v_gene: TRBV5-1
d_gene: NA
abundance: few
j_gene: TRBJ1-6
CDR3aa: CASSLEATGVSPLHF
CDR3nt: TGCGCCAGCAGCTTGGAGGCGACAGGCGTTTCACCCCTCCACTTT

v_gene: TRBV9
d_gene: TRBD2
abundance: NA
j_gene: TRBJ2-3
CDR3aa: CASTALSMAGGPGDTQYF
CDR3nt: TGTGCCAGCACCGCCTTGTCCATGGCGGGGGGGCCGGGAGATACGCAGTATTTT

v_gene: TRBV21-1
d_gene: NA
abundance: once
j_gene: TRBJ2-1
CDR3aa: CASSNRNEQFF
CDR3nt: TGTGCCAGCAGCAACCGGAATGAGCAGTTCTTC

v_gene: TRBV29-1
d_gene: TRBD2
abundance: NA
j_gene: TRBJ2-7
CDR3aa: CSVAPTSGSYEQYF
CDR3nt: TGCAGCGTGGCACCTACTAGCGGCTCCTACGAGCAGTACTTC

v_gene: TRBV10-3
d_gene: TRBD1
abundance: NA
j_gene: TRBJ2-5
CDR3aa: CAISNRGREETQYF
CDR3nt: TGTGCCATCAGTAACAGGGGGCGGGAAGAGACCCAGTACTTC

v_gene: TRBV6-5
d_gene: NA
abundance: NA
j_gene: TRBJ1-5
CDR3aa: CASSPMQGGNQPQHF
CDR3nt: TGTGCCAGCAGTCCGATGCAGGGCGGCAATCAGCCCCAGCATTTT

v_gene: TRBV15
d_gene: TRBD1
abundance: NA
j_gene: TRBJ2-5
CDR3aa: CATSRSRGHAETQYF
CDR3nt: TGTGCCACCAGCAGGTCTAGGGGGCATGCGGAGACCCAGTACTTC

v_gene: TRBV11-2
d_gene: NA
abundance: few
j_gene: TRBJ2-5
CDR3aa: CASSLDWDNREETQYF
CDR3nt: TGTGCCAGCAGCTTAGACTGGGACAATCGAGAGGAGACCCAGTACTTC

v_gene: TRBV5-5
d_gene: NA
abundance: NA
j_gene: TRBJ1-5
CDR3aa: CASSLWGERNQPQHF
CDR3nt: TGTGCCAGCAGCTTATGGGGGGAAAGGAATCAGCCCCAGCATTTT

v_gene: TRBV5-4
d_gene: TRBD1
abundance: NA
j_gene: TRBJ2-7
CDR3aa: CASSTSGTASSYEQYF
CDR3nt: TGTGCCAGCAGCACTTCCGGGACAGCTAGCTCCTACGAGCAGTACTTC

v_gene: TRBV19
d_gene: TRBD2
abundance: once
j_gene: TRBJ2-1
CDR3aa: CASSIASGGYNEQFF
CDR3nt: TGTGCCAGTAGTATTGCTAGCGGGGGTTACAATGAGCAGTTCTTC

v_gene: TRBV6-5
d_gene: NA
abundance: NA
j_gene: TRBJ1-5
CDR3aa: CASSWTAQGPQHF
CDR3nt: TGTGCCAGCAGTTGGACAGCCCAAGGGCCCCAGCATTTT

v_gene: TRBV4-1
d_gene: NA
abundance: NA
j_gene: TRBJ2-6
CDR3aa: CASSRLGSATGANVLTF
CDR3nt: TGCGCCAGCAGCCGACTCGGGTCCGCAACTGGGGCCAACGTCCTGACTTTC

v_gene: TRBV10-3
d_gene: NA
abundance: NA
j_gene: TRBJ1-2
CDR3aa: CAIGNWGEENGYTF
CDR3nt: TGTGCCATCGGTAATTGGGGAGAAGAGAATGGCTACACCTTC

v_gene: TRBV6-4
d_gene: NA
abundance: few
j_gene: TRBJ1-6
CDR3aa: CASSEFRGNSPLHF
CDR3nt: TGTGCCAGCAGTGAATTCCGCGGTAATTCACCCCTCCACTTT

v_gene: TRBV2
d_gene: NA
abundance: NA
j_gene: TRBJ2-7
CDR3aa: CASRETGVEQYF
CDR3nt: TGTGCCAGCAGAGAGACTGGTGTCGAGCAGTACTTC

v_gene: TRBV5-8
d_gene: NA
abundance: NA
j_gene: TRBJ2-7
CDR3aa: CASSSVGRLSYEQYF
CDR3nt: TGTGCCAGCAGCTCGGTAGGAAGACTCTCCTACGAGCAGTACTTC

v_gene: TRBV27
d_gene: NA
abundance: NA
j_gene: TRBJ1-1
CDR3aa: CASSTTRNTEAFF
CDR3nt: TGTGCCAGCAGTACTACAAGGAACACTGAAGCTTTCTTT

v_gene: TRBV15
d_gene: NA
abundance: once
j_gene: TRBJ2-1
CDR3aa: CATSRAGIQGEQFF
CDR3nt: TGTGCCACCAGCAGAGCGGGGATACAAGGGGAGCAGTTCTTC

v_gene: TRBV2
d_gene: NA
abundance: once
j_gene: TRBJ1-6
CDR3aa: CASNVDYNISPLHF
CDR3nt: TGTGCCAGCAATGTCGACTATAATATTTCACCCCTCCACTTT

v_gene: TRBV7-9
d_gene: NA
abundance: NA
j_gene: TRBJ1-4
CDR3aa: CASSPRGEKLFF
CDR3nt: TGTGCCAGCAGCCCCAGGGGAGAAAAACTGTTTTTT

v_gene: TRBV6-4
d_gene: NA
abundance: NA
j_gene: TRBJ1-5
CDR3aa: CASSDRGGNQPQHF
CDR3nt: TGTGCCAGCAGTGACCGGGGGGGCAATCAGCCCCAGCATTTT

v_gene: TRBV10-3
d_gene: NA
abundance: NA
j_gene: TRBJ2-7
CDR3aa: CAISEANYRAGEQYF
CDR3nt: TGTGCCATCAGTGAGGCTAACTACAGGGCTGGCGAGCAGTACTTC

v_gene: TRBV11-2
d_gene: NA
abundance: NA
j_gene: TRBJ2-1
CDR3aa: CASSLDRGEQFF
CDR3nt: TGTGCCAGCAGCTTAGACAGGGGTGAGCAGTTCTTC

v_gene: TRBV4-3
d_gene: TRBD1
abundance: NA
j_gene: TRBJ1-3
CDR3aa: CASSQVGQGRSGNTIYF
CDR3nt: TGCGCCAGCAGCCAAGTGGGACAGGGAAGGTCTGGAAACACCATATATTTT

v_gene: TRBV15
d_gene: TRBD2
abundance: NA
j_gene: TRBJ2-3
CDR3aa: CATSRGVAGGPTDTQYF
CDR3nt: TGTGCCACCAGCAGAGGGGTAGCGGGGGGCCCCACAGATACGCAGTATTTT

v_gene: TRBV4-3
d_gene: NA
abundance: NA
j_gene: TRBJ2-7
CDR3aa: CASSQVVGRLDVYEQYF
CDR3nt: TGCGCCAGCAGCCAAGTAGTGGGGCGCCTAGATGTCTACGAGCAGTACTTC

v_gene: TRBV19
d_gene: NA
abundance: NA
j_gene: TRBJ1-3
CDR3aa: CASSRSSSGNTIYF
CDR3nt: TGTGCCAGTAGTCGGTCCTCCTCTGGAAACACCATATATTTT

v_gene: TRBV5-6
d_gene: TRBD1
abundance: NA
j_gene: TRBJ2-5
CDR3aa: CASSLDRGKETQYF
CDR3nt: TGTGCCAGCAGCTTGGACAGGGGTAAAGAGACCCAGTACTTC

v_gene: TRBV4-1
d_gene: TRBD1
abundance: once
j_gene: TRBJ1-5
CDR3aa: CASSQASGTGYNQPQHF
CDR3nt: TGCGCCAGCAGCCAGGCATCCGGGACAGGATACAATCAGCCCCAGCATTTT

v_gene: TRBV5-8
d_gene: NA
abundance: NA
j_gene: TRBJ1-2
CDR3aa: CASSLGSNPNYGYTF
CDR3nt: TGTGCCAGCAGCTTGGGGTCTAATCCTAACTATGGCTACACCTTC

v_gene: TRBV7-6
d_gene: NA
abundance: NA
j_gene: TRBJ2-5
CDR3aa: CASSFPLTTGDETQYF
CDR3nt: TGTGCCAGCAGCTTTCCACTGACGACAGGCGACGAGACCCAGTACTTC

v_gene: TRBV14
d_gene: NA
abundance: few
j_gene: TRBJ1-6
CDR3aa: CASSQQNNSPLHF
CDR3nt: TGTGCCAGCAGCCAACAGAATAATTCACCCCTCCACTTT